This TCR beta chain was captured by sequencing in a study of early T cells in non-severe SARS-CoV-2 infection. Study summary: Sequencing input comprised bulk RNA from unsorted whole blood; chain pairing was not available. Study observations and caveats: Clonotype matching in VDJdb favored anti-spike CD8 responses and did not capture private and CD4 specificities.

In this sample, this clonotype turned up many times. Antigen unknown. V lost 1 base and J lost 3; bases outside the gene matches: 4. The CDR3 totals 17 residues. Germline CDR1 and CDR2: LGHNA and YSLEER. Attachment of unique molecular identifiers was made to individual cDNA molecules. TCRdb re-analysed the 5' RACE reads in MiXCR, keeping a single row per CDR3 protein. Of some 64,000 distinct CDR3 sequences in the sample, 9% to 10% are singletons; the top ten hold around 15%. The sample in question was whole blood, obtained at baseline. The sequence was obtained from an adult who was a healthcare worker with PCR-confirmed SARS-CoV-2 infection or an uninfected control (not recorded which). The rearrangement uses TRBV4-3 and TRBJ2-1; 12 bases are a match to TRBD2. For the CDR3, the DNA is TGCGCCAGCAGCCAAGGTACGGGACTAGCGGGCTACAATGAGCAGTTCTTC. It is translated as CASSQGTGLAGYNEQFF.